The rows below give T cell receptor beta chains drawn from one sample of a study of T cells in Graves' hyperthyroidism and ophthalmopathy. TCRdb re-called the multiplex PCR reads with MiXCR, one entry per CDR3 protein. Here the sample spans under 650,000 distinct CDR3 sequences, 15% to 20% being singletons. Source material: blood. These receptors were obtained from a woman aged 30 to 39 with Graves' hyperthyroidism. The CDR3 runs from the conserved cysteine through the conserved F or W.

TRBV19 | CASSVFGTGDQPQHF
TRBV5-1 | CASSLEGSSLYEQYF
TRBV27 | CASSTPTGVDTGELFF
TRBV29-1 | CSVETSGVTDTQYF
TRBV20-1 | CSAITTGHTEAFF
TRBV28 | CASSTQARGTGYGYTF
TRBV7-9 | CASSLGFGREETQYF
TRBV18 | CASSPVSGGPGELFF
TRBV7-2 | CASSLVPSLYEQYF
TRBV6-1 | CASRGRINEKLFF
TRBV29-1 | CSARRQGGETQYF
TRBV6-2/TRBV6-3 | CASSGTPSPLHF
TRBV27 | CASSGGTGGSYSNQPQHF
TRBV19 | CASPNNEQFF
TRBV6-1 | CASSGSAGELNTGELFF
TRBV30 | CAWSPRGGQPQHF
TRBV4-1 | CASSLEPSGNTIYF
TRBV11-2 | CASSPPLARESQFF